A selection of T cell receptor beta chains follows, all from one sample in a study of shared clonotypes between healthy human individuals. Repertoires were generated with immunoSEQ multiplex PCR, while TCRdb's copy carries only in-frame clones and drops some. This table has more than 400,000 clones, 90% to 96% appearing once. Sequencing was carried out using naive CD4+ T cells sorted from blood. The receptors were sampled from a woman aged 25 to 39 in good health. The CDR3 runs from the conserved cysteine through the conserved F or W. The order of the fields is V gene, clone size, J gene, D gene, CDR3 length, CDR3 DNA, CDR3 protein. A D gene is named only where the DNA matches it firmly. Rows may omit the clone size; those that give it use once, few, many or a size class.

>TRBV30|NA|TRBJ1-6|NA|16
TGTGCCTGGGCCGACAGGACTCGCTCCTATAATTCACCCCTCCACTTT
CAWADRTRSYNSPLHF
>TRBV7-2|NA|TRBJ1-2|NA|15
TGTGCCAGCAGCCCCGTAACAGGGCCAACATATGGCTACACCTTC
CASSPVTGPTYGYTF
>TRBV19|NA|TRBJ1-4|TRBD1|14
TGTGCCAGTAGTAAGACAGGGGGCAATGAAAAACTGTTTTTT
CASSKTGGNEKLFF
>TRBV5-1|NA|TRBJ1-4|TRBD1|16
TGCGCCAGCAGTTCCGGGACAGGGGCGACTAATGAAAAACTGTTTTTT
CASSSGTGATNEKLFF
>TRBV28|NA|TRBJ2-2|TRBD2|17
TGTGCCAGCAGTGCCCCACTAGCGGGAGGGCCGATCGGGGAGCTGTTTTTT
CASSAPLAGGPIGELFF
>TRBV7-9|once|TRBJ2-7|TRBD2|17
TGTGCCAGCAGCCCGAGCTGGACTAGCGGAAAAGCCTACGAGCAGTACTTC
CASSPSWTSGKAYEQYF
>TRBV6-1|NA|TRBJ2-7|NA|12
TGTGCCAGCAGTGAATACCCCCACGAGCAGTACTTC
CASSEYPHEQYF
>TRBV6-5|NA|TRBJ2-3|NA|11
TGTGCCAGCACGCAGGGGGGTACGCAGTATTTT
CASTQGGTQYF
>TRBV19|NA|TRBJ2-2|NA|15
TGTGCCAGTAGTGCCCCCGGGACCCTCACCGGGGAGCTGTTTTTT
CASSAPGTLTGELFF
>TRBV2|NA|TRBJ1-5|TRBD1|15
TGTGCCAGCAGTGAACGGACAGGGGACAATCAGCCCCAGCATTTT
CASSERTGDNQPQHF
>TRBV19|NA|TRBJ1-5|TRBD1|14
TGTGCCAGTAGCCCGGGGGGGACAGGGGCGCCCCAGCATTTT
CASSPGGTGAPQHF
>TRBV2|NA|TRBJ2-2|NA|13
TGTGCCAGCAGTGAAGCAGGGATCGGGGAGCTGTTTTTT
CASSEAGIGELFF
>TRBV7-9|NA|TRBJ1-1|NA|16
TGTGCCAGCAGCCAGGCTACGTGGGTAATGAACACTGAAGCTTTCTTT
CASSQATWVMNTEAFF
>TRBV27|NA|TRBJ2-3|NA|13
TGTGCCAGCAGTTTTCGGACACGCGATACGCAGTATTTT
CASSFRTRDTQYF
>TRBV19|NA|TRBJ2-7|TRBD1|14
TGTGCCAGTAGCACGGGACAGGGAAACTACGAGCAGTACTTC
CASSTGQGNYEQYF
>TRBV18|once|TRBJ2-5|NA|16
TGTGCCAGCTCACCGAGTATGGTAGTGTACCAAGAGACCCAGTACTTC
CASSPSMVVYQETQYF
>TRBV6-1|NA|TRBJ2-3|NA|14
TGTGCCAGCACGAGGACAGCCCCCACAGATACGCAGTATTTT
CASTRTAPTDTQYF